A selection of T cell receptor beta chains follows, all from one sample in a study of blood T cells in healthy people across ages. TCRdb re-called the 5' RACE reads through MiXCR, storing one row per CDR3 protein. The sample gives 650,000 to 800,000 distinct CDR3 sequences, about 42% of which show up once; about 21% is in the top ten. The sample comprised blood. These receptors all stem from a man between 60 and 75 years old in good health. CDR3s include the opening cysteine and the closing phenylalanine or tryptophan. Each record gives: clone size, D gene, J gene, V gene, CDR3 protein, CDR3 DNA. The D gene is left open where the match is weak. Where a row states a size, it is once, few, many or the class of an expanded clone; other rows omit it.

>few|-|TRBJ2-1|TRBV29-1
CSAREETQFF
TGCAGCGCCCGGGAAGAGACCCAGTTCTTC
>-|TRBD1|TRBJ2-7|TRBV20-1
CSALRQGQTSYEQYF
TGCAGTGCTCTTCGACAGGGGCAGACCTCCTACGAGCAGTACTTC
>-|TRBD2|TRBJ2-3|TRBV11-3
CASSTTSPPDTQYF
TGTGCCAGCAGCACGACTAGCCCCCCAGATACGCAGTATTTT
>-|-|TRBJ2-1|TRBV7-9
CASSLGLVGEQFF
TGTGCCAGCAGCTTAGGGCTAGTAGGTGAGCAGTTCTTC
>once|-|TRBJ2-5|TRBV5-1
CAGSSRSGEETQYF
TGCGCCGGCAGCTCGCGTTCGGGCGAAGAGACCCAGTACTTC
>many|TRBD1|TRBJ2-7|TRBV28
CASSTPGQGYEQYF
TGTGCCAGCAGTACACCGGGACAGGGATACGAGCAGTACTTC
>-|-|TRBJ2-7|TRBV25-1
CASSEFPRGGNYEQYF
TGTGCCAGCAGTGAATTTCCCCGGGGAGGTAACTACGAGCAGTACTTC
>-|-|TRBJ2-3|TRBV10-1
CASSEVRSLTDTQYF
TGCGCCAGCAGTGAAGTGAGGAGCCTCACAGATACGCAGTATTTT
>few|TRBD1|TRBJ2-5|TRBV5-1
CASNPFTLDRGETQYF
TGCGCCAGCAACCCATTTACCCTCGACAGGGGTGAGACCCAGTACTTC
>once|TRBD1|TRBJ1-5|TRBV12-3/TRBV12-4
CASSPTPGQGWQPQHF
TGTGCCAGCTCTCCGACCCCGGGACAGGGATGGCAGCCCCAGCATTTT
>-|TRBD1|TRBJ2-1|TRBV9
CASSDGTAPSYNEQFF
TGTGCCAGCAGCGACGGGACAGCCCCGTCCTACAATGAGCAGTTCTTC
>many|TRBD2|TRBJ2-1|TRBV7-9
CASSLGGGISYNEQFF
TGTGCCAGCAGCTTAGGCGGGGGGATCTCCTACAATGAGCAGTTCTTC
>few|TRBD1|TRBJ2-3|TRBV27
CASRTGASTDTQYF
TGTGCCTCCCGGACAGGCGCTAGCACAGATACGCAGTATTTT
>-|-|TRBJ2-3|TRBV11-2
CASSSSRGGGTDTQYF
TGTGCCAGCAGCTCCTCGAGGGGGGGGGGCACAGATACGCAGTATTTT
>-|-|TRBJ2-6|TRBV28
CASSWVGSGANVLTF
TGTGCCAGCAGTTGGGTAGGTTCTGGGGCCAACGTCCTGACTTTC
>few|-|TRBJ2-7|TRBV27
CASSPWNSYEQYF
TGTGCCAGCAGTCCCTGGAACTCCTACGAGCAGTACTTC
>few|-|TRBJ2-5|TRBV2
CASSGTDQQETQYF
TGTGCCAGCAGTGGGACAGACCAACAAGAGACCCAGTACTTC
>few|-|TRBJ2-1|TRBV7-4
CASSLYCRPPHNEQFF
TGTGCCAGCAGCTTATATTGCAGACCACCTCACAATGAGCAGTTCTTC
>-|TRBD1|TRBJ2-7|TRBV27
CASRRAGGYEQYF
TGTGCCAGCAGGCGGGCAGGGGGCTACGAGCAGTACTTC
>few|TRBD1|TRBJ2-1|TRBV27
CASSPAGTGQFF
TGTGCCAGCAGTCCGGCCGGGACAGGGCAGTTCTTC
>-|-|TRBJ2-1|TRBV27
CASSVGGAGASYNEQFF
TGTGCCAGCAGCGTAGGTGGTGCGGGGGCCTCCTACAATGAGCAGTTCTTC
>-|-|TRBJ2-1|TRBV7-6
CASSLTSAGAYNEQFF
TGTGCCAGCAGCTTAACTTCAGCGGGCGCATACAATGAGCAGTTCTTC
>-|TRBD1|TRBJ1-1|TRBV14
CASSLSRYRDRGRQTEAFF
TGTGCCAGCAGCCTATCGCGGTACCGGGACAGGGGGCGTCAGACTGAAGCTTTCTTT
>few|TRBD1|TRBJ1-6|TRBV6-5
CASSQGDRDNSPLHF
TGTGCCAGCAGCCAGGGGGACAGAGATAATTCACCCCTCCACTTT
>few|-|TRBJ2-3|TRBV30
CAWSVRTVADTQYF
TGTGCCTGGAGTGTCCGAACAGTGGCAGATACGCAGTATTTT
>-|-|TRBJ1-6|TRBV2
CASTTNINSPLHF
TGTGCCAGCACGACAAACATCAATTCACCCCTCCACTTT
>-|TRBD1|TRBJ2-7|TRBV4-1
CASSQDETGGYEQYF
TGCGCCAGCAGCCAAGACGAGACAGGGGGCTACGAGCAGTACTTC